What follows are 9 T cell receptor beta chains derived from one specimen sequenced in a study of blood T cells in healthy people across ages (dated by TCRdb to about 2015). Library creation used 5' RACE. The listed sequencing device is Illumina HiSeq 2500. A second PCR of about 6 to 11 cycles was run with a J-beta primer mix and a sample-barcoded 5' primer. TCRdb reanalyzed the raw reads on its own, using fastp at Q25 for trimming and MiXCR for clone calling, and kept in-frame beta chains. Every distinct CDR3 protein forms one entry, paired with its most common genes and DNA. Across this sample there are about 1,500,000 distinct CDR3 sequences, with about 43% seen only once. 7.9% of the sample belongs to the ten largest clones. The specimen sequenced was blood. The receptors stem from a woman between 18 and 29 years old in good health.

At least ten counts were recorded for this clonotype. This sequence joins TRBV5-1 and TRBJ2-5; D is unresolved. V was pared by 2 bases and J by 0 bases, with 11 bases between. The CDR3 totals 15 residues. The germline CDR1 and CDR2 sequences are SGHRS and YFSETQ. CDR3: CASSFLVIYQETQYF. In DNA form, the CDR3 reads TGCGCCAGCAGCTTCTTGGTCATCTACCAAGAGACCCAGTACTTC.

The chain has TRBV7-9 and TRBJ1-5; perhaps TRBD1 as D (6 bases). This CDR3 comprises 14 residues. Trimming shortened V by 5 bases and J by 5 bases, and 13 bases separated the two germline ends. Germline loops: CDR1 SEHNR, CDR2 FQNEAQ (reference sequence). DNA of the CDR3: TGTGCCAGCAGCCCAGGGGACGGGGATCAGCCCCAGCATTTT. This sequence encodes CASSPGDGDQPQHF.

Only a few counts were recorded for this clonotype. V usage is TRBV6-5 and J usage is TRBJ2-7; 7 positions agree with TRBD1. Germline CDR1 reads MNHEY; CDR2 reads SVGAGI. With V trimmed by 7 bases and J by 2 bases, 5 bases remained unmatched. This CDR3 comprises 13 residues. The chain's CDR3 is CASKRQGTYEQYF. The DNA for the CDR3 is TGTGCCAGCAAAAGACAGGGTACCTACGAGCAGTACTTC.

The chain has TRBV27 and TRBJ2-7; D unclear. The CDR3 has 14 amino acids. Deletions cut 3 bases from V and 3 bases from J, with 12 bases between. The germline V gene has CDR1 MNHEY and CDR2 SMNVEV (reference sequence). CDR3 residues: CASSFSYPGYEQYF. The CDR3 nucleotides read TGTGCCAGCAGTTTTTCCTATCCAGGCTACGAGCAGTACTTC.

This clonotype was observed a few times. CDR3 nucleotide sequence: TGCAGTGCTACCATCATCAGTACCGGGACCACGAACACCGGGGAGCTGTTTTTT. Its protein product is CSATIISTGTTNTGELFF. The chain uses TRBV20-1 and TRBJ2-2; D might be TRBD1 or TRBD2, each matching 5 bases. The V end lost 4 bases, the J end lost 0 bases, and 21 bases lay between the germline ends. Germline V gene lookup returns CDR1 DFQATT and CDR2 SNEGSKA (reference sequence). There are 18 residues in the CDR3.

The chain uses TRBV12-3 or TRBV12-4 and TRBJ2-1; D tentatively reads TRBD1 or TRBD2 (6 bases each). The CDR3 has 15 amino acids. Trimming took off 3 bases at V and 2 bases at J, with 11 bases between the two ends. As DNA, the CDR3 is TGTGCCAGCAGTTTTGGAGGGGGGCCCTACAATGAGCAGTTCTTC. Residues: CASSFGGGPYNEQFF.

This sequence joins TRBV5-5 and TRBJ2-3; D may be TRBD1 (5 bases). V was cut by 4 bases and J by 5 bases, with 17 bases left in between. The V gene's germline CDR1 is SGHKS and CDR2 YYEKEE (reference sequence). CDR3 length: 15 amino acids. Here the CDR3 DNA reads TGTGCCAGCAGCGGCGCGTCCAGGGTGAGAGATACGCAGTATTTT. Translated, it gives CASSGASRVRDTQYF. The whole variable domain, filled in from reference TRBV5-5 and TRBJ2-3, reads DAGVTQSPTHLIKTRGQQVTLRCSPISGHKSVSWYQQVLGQGPQFIFQYYEKEERGRGNFPDRFSARQFPNYSSELNVNALLLGDSALYLCASSGASRVRDTQYFGPGTRLTVL.

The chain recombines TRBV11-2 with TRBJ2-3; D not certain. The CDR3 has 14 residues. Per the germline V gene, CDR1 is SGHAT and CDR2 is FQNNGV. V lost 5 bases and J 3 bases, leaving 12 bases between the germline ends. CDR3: CASSPGELTDTQYF. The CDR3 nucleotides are TGTGCCAGCAGCCCCGGAGAACTAACAGATACGCAGTATTTT.

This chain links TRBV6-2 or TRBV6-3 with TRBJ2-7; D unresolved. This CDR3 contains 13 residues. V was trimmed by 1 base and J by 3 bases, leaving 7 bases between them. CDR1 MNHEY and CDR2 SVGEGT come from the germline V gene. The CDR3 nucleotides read TGTGCCAGCAGTTACTTCAGACTCTACGAGCAGTACTTC. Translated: CASSYFRLYEQYF.